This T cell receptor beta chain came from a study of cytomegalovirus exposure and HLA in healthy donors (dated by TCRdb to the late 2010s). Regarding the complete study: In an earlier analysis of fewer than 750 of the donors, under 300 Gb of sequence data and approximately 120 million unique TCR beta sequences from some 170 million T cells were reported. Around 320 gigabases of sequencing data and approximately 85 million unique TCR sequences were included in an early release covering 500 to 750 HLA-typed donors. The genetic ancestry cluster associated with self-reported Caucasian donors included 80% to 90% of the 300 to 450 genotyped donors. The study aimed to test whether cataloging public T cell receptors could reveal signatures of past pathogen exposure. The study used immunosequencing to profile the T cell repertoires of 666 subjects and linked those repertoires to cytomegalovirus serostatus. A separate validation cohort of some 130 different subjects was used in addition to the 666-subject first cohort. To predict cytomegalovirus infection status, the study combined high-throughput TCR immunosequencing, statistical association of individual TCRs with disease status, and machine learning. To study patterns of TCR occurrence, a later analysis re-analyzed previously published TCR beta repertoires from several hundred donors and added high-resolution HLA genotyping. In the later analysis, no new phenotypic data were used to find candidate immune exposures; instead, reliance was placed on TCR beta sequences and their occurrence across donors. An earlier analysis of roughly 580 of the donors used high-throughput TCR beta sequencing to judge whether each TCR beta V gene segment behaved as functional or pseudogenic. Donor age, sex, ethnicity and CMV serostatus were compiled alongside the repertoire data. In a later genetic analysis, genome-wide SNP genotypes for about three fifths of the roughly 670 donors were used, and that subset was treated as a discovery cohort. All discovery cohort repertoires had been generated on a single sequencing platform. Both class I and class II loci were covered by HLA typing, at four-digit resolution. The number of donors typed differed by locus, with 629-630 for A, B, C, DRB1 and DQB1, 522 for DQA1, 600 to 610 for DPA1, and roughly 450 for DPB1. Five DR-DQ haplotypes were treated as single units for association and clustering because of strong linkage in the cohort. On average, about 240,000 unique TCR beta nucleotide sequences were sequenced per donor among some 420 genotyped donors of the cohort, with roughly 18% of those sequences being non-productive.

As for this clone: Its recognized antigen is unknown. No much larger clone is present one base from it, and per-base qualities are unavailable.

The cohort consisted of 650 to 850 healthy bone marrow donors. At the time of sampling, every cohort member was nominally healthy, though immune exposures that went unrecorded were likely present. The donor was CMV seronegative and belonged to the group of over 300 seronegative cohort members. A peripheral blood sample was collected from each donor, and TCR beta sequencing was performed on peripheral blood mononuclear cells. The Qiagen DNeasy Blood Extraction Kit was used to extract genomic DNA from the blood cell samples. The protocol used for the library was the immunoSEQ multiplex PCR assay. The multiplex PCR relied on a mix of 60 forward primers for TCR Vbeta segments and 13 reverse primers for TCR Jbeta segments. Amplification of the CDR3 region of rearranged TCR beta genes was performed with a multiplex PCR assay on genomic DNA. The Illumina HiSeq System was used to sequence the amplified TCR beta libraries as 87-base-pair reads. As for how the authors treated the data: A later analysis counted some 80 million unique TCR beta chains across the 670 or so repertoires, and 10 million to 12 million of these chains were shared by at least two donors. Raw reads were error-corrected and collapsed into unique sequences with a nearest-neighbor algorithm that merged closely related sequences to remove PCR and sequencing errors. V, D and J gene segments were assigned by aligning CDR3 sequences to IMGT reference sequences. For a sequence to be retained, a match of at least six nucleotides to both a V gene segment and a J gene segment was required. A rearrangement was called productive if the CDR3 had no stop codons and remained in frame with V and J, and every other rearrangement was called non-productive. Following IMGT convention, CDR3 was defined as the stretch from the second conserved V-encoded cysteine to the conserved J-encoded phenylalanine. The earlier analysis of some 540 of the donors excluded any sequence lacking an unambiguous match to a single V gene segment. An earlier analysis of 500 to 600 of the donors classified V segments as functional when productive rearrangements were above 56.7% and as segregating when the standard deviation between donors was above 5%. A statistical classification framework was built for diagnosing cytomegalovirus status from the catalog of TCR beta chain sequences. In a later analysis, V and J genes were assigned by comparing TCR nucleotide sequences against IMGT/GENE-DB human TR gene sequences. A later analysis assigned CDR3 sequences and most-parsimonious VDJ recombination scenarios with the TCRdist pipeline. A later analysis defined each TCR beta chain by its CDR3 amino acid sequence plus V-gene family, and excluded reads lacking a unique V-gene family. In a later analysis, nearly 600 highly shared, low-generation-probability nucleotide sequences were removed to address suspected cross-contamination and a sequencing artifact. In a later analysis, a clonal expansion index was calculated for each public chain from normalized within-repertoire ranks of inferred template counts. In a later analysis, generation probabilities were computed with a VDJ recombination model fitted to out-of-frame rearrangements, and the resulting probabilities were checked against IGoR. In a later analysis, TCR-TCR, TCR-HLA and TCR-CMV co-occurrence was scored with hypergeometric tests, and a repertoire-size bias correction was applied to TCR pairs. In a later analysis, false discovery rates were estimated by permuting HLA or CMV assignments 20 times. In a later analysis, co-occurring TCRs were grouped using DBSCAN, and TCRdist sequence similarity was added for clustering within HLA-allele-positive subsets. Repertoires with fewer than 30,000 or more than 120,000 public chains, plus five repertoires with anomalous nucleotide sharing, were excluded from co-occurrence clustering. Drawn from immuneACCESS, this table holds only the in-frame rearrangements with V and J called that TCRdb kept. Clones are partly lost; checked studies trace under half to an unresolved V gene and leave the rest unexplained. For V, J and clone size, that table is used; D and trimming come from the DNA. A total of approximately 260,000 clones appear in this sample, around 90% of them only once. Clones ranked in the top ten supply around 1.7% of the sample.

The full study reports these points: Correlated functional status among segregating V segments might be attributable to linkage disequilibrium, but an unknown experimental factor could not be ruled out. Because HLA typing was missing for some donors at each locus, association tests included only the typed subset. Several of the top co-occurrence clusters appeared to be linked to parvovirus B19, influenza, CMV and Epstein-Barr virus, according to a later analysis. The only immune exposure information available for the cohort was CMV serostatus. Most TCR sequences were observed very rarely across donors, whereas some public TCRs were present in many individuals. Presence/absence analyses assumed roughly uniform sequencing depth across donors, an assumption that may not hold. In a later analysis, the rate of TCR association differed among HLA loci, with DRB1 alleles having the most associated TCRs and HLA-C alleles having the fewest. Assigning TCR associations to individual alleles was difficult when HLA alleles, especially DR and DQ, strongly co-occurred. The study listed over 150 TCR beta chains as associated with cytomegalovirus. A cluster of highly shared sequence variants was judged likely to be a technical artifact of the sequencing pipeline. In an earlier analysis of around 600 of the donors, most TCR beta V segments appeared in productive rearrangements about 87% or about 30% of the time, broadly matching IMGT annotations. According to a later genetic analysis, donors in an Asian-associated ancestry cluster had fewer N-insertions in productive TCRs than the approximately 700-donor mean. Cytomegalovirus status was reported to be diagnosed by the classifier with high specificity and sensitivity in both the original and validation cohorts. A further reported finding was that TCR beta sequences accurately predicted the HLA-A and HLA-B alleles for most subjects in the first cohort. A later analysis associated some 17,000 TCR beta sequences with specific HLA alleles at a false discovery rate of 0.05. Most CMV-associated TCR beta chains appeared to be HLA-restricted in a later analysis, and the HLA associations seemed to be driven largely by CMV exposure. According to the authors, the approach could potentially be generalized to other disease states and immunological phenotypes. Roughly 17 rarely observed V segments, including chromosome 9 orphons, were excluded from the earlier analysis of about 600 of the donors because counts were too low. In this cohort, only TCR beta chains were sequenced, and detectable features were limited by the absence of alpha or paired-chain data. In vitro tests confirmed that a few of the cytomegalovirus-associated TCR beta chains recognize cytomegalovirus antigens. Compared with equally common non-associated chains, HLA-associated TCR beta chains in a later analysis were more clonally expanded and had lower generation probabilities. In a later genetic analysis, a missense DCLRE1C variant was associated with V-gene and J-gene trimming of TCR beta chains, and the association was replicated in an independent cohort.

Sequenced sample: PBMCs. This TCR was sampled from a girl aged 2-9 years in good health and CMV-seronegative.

At the DNA level, the sequence is TGTGCCAGCAGCGGGCGCGGGGGAAACCAGCCCCAGCATTTT. This is translated as CASSGRGGNQPQHF. The rearranged chain carries TRBV5-8 and TRBJ1-5; TRBD1 could be the D gene, as 5 bases match. Based on the germline V gene, the CDR1 and CDR2 sequences are SGHTS and YDEGEE. The junction shows trimming of 4 bases on V and 7 bases on J, plus 15 bases between the germline ends. Including the terminal cysteine and phenylalanine, the CDR3 comprises 14 residues. Kept here is only the CDR3 DNA, which spans 42 bases and is read in frame from base 1.